The 16 T cell receptor beta chains below were found in one sample sequenced in a study of T cells expressing NK-cell markers. After re-calling the 5' RACE reads, TCRdb lists one entry per CDR3 protein, DNA absent. Listed are about 440,000 distinct CDR3 sequences; under 7.5% falls within the top ten. Material for sequencing was blood T cells: a sorted CD56 or NKG2C T cell subset, CD4+ or CD8+ T cells, or bulk PBMC T cells (not recorded which). Receptor source: a woman aged 18-70 years in good health.

The rearrangement uses TRBV5-1 and TRBJ2-5; the D call from TCRdb, TRBD1, cannot be confirmed without DNA. Germline assignment: CDR1 SGHRS and CDR2 YFSETQ. This CDR3 contains 14 residues. This CDR3 is CASRRDSSQETQYF.

The chain uses TRBV11-1 and TRBJ2-6; the TCRdb call, TRBD1, lacks DNA for checking. Germline V gives CDR1 SGHAT, CDR2 FQDESV (reference sequence). This CDR3 has 20 amino acids. The chain's CDR3 is CASRPPSRQTRSSGANVLTF.

The chain links TRBV28 to TRBJ2-3; without DNA, the TCRdb call of TRBD1 cannot be checked. The CDR3 loop spans 15 amino acids. Germline V lookup: CDR1 MDHEN, CDR2 SYDVKM. CDR3: CAILMAGGTTDTQYF.

This chain connects TRBV7-2 to TRBJ2-4; TCRdb proposes TRBD1, but this gene call is untestable without DNA. This CDR3 has 15 residues. CDR1 and CDR2 from the germline V gene are SGHTA and FQGNSA. CDR3: CASSSTRTGQNIQYF.

The CDR3 sequence is CASSLTGTVSGNTIYF. The chain is built from TRBV5-6 and TRBJ1-3; TCRdb reports TRBD1, a call that lacks DNA to check it against. Germline assignment: CDR1 SGHDT and CDR2 YYEEEE. This CDR3 spans 16 amino acids.

This chain joins TRBV27 and TRBJ2-4; TCRdb returns TRBD1, unconfirmable since there is no DNA. This CDR3 has 13 amino acids. Germline-derived CDR1 and CDR2 are MNHEY and SMNVEV (reference sequence). Here the CDR3 reads CASIYPEGDIQYF.

V gene TRBV7-2 combines with J gene TRBJ1-6; the D gene TCRdb calls, TRBD1, cannot be checked with no DNA. CDR3 length equals 17 residues. CDR1 is SGHTA, CDR2 FQGNSA, per germline. CDR3 sequence reads: CASSSQGAGGVGSPLHF.

The gene calls are TRBV7-8 and TRBJ2-1; TCRdb outputs TRBD2, but without DNA this stays unchecked. Germline V gene data show CDR1 as SGHVS and CDR2 as FQNEAQ. The CDR3 has 16 amino acids. CDR3 amino acids: CASSKIAGGRANEQFF.

This sequence joins TRBV12-3 or TRBV12-4 and TRBJ2-3; the TCRdb D gene call, TRBD2, has no DNA to confirm it. CDR3 length: 18 amino acids. The CDR3 protein is CASSRLAGTITGTDTQYF.

The J gene is TRBJ1-5, the V gene TRBV7-2. CDR1 SGHTA and CDR2 FQGNSA come from the germline V gene. The CDR3 sequence is 15 residues long. The CDR3 loop is CASSLRPLMDQPQHF.

This chain uses TRBV25-1 with TRBJ2-3. CDR3 length equals 15 residues. CDR1 and CDR2 (germline): MGHDK, SYGVNS. The CDR3 region is CASSSERGVTDTQYF.

This chain joins TRBV4-3 and TRBJ1-1. The CDR3 runs to 13 residues. Germline CDR1 is LGHNA and CDR2 is YSLEER. CDR3 sequence reads: CASSHDWNTEAFF.

The chain recombines TRBV9 with TRBJ1-2. Per the germline V gene, CDR1 is SGDLS and CDR2 is YYNGEE. The CDR3 spans 14 residues. The CDR3 here is CASSVGLGGYGYTF.

This chain uses TRBV19 with TRBJ2-7; the TCRdb D gene call, TRBD1, has no DNA to confirm it. Looked up from germline, CDR1 is LNHDA and CDR2 is SQIVND (reference sequence). The CDR3 has 14 amino acids. CDR3 region: CASSPAGATYEQYF.

The chain has TRBV20-1 and TRBJ2-2. This CDR3 contains 12 residues. Germline V gene data show CDR1 as DFQATT and CDR2 as SNEGSKA (reference sequence). This chain's CDR3 is CSARLGTGELFF.

V gene TRBV12-3 or TRBV12-4 combines with J gene TRBJ2-1. The CDR3 contains 14 residues. The CDR3 loop reads CASSLGLIINEQFF.